The rows below give T cell receptor beta chains drawn from one sample of a study of blood T cells in healthy people across ages. Via MiXCR, TCRdb re-called the 5' RACE reads, giving one row per CDR3 protein. This sample has hundreds of thousands of distinct CDR3 sequences, with roughly a quarter found just once. Specimen: blood. The receptor source for this set is a woman in her 70s in good health. CDR3s include the opening cysteine and the closing phenylalanine or tryptophan. A D gene is named only where the DNA matches it firmly. Size is stated for part of the rows, as once, few or many counts, or as a class when the clone is expanded.

D gene	J gene	V gene	clone size	CDR3 length	CDR3 protein	CDR3 DNA
.	TRBJ2-3	TRBV7-9	few	14	CASSYGDFTDTQYF	TGTGCCAGCAGCTACGGCGATTTCACAGATACGCAGTATTTT
TRBD1	TRBJ1-3	TRBV28	few	15	CASSFPTGSGNTIYF	TGTGCCAGCAGTTTCCCGACAGGGAGCGGAAACACCATATATTTT
TRBD1	TRBJ1-2	TRBV24-1	.	15	CATSDGTGRITGYTF	TGTGCCACCAGTGATGGGACAGGGAGGATAACTGGCTACACCTTC
.	TRBJ2-5	TRBV28	.	13	CASSPIRQETQYF	TGTGCCAGCAGTCCTATCAGACAAGAGACCCAGTACTTC
.	TRBJ1-1	TRBV20-1	.	14	CSASLGGVNTEAFF	TGCAGTGCTAGCCTTGGGGGTGTGAACACTGAAGCTTTCTTT
.	TRBJ2-1	TRBV7-7	.	14	CASSPGKLYNEQFF	TGTGCCAGCAGCCCGGGAAAACTCTACAATGAGCAGTTCTTC
TRBD2	TRBJ2-3	TRBV6-2/TRBV6-3	.	16	CASSSLAGGYPDTQYF	TGTGCCAGCAGTTCCTTAGCGGGAGGGTATCCAGATACGCAGTATTTT
.	TRBJ1-2	TRBV4-1	few	15	CASSQDLGQGLGYTF	TGCGCCAGCAGCCAAGATCTGGGGCAGGGGCTCGGCTACACCTTC
TRBD2	TRBJ2-3	TRBV11-2	few	16	CASSLNPGGITDTQYF	TGTGCCAGCAGCTTGAATCCGGGGGGGATCACAGATACGCAGTATTTT
TRBD1	TRBJ1-4	TRBV28	.	14	CASDRVGTNEKLFF	TGTGCCAGCGACAGGGTGGGAACTAATGAAAAACTGTTTTTT
.	TRBJ2-6	TRBV7-3	.	17	CASSSTRTGSGANVLTF	TGTGCCAGCAGCTCCACTCGGACTGGCTCTGGGGCCAACGTCCTGACTTTC
TRBD1	TRBJ2-2	TRBV7-9	.	15	CASSSRGQVTGELFF	TGTGCCAGCAGCTCCAGGGGGCAGGTCACCGGGGAGCTGTTTTTT
.	TRBJ2-1	TRBV28	few	13	CASSLYLGVEQFF	TGTGCCAGCAGTTTATACCTAGGGGTTGAGCAGTTCTTC
.	TRBJ2-7	TRBV20-1	.	13	CSARVGGVHEQYF	TGCAGTGCTAGAGTCGGGGGAGTACACGAGCAGTACTTC
.	TRBJ2-7	TRBV11-3	.	12	CASSPDNYEQYF	TGTGCCAGCAGCCCCGACAACTACGAGCAGTACTTC
.	TRBJ2-5	TRBV29-1	few	11	CSVALGETQYF	TGCAGCGTTGCCTTGGGGGAGACCCAGTACTTC
.	TRBJ1-3	TRBV20-1	few	13	CSARGYSGNTIYF	TGCAGTGCCCGCGGGTACTCTGGAAACACCATATATTTT
.	TRBJ1-2	TRBV7-8	.	14	CASSLALVDYGYTF	TGTGCCAGCAGCTTAGCGTTGGTTGACTATGGCTACACCTTC
.	TRBJ2-7	TRBV12-3/TRBV12-4	.	15	CASSTGGAVVYEQYF	TGTGCCAGCAGTACCGGCGGCGCGGTAGTCTACGAGCAGTACTTC
.	TRBJ2-1	TRBV7-2	.	15	CASSLGVSQANEQFF	TGTGCCAGCAGCTTAGGTGTATCACAGGCCAATGAGCAGTTCTTC
.	TRBJ2-4	TRBV28	.	13	CASSWGGSNIQYF	TGTGCCAGCAGCTGGGGGGGCAGTAACATTCAGTACTTC
.	TRBJ1-5	TRBV20-1	.	13	CSARVASGRPQHF	TGCAGTGCTAGAGTGGCCTCCGGGAGGCCCCAGCATTTT
TRBD2	TRBJ2-1	TRBV27	.	15	CASSSPGLASNEQFF	TGTGCCAGCAGTTCGCCGGGACTAGCGTCTAATGAGCAGTTCTTC
.	TRBJ2-7	TRBV13	few	16	CASSLSTPNLSYEQYF	TGTGCCAGCAGCTTAAGTACCCCTAACCTCTCCTACGAGCAGTACTTC
.	TRBJ2-5	TRBV20-1	.	15	CSAPRPGTPQETQYF	TGCAGTGCCCCGAGGCCAGGGACGCCGCAAGAGACCCAGTACTTC
TRBD1	TRBJ2-5	TRBV5-1	.	14	CASSPDRVQETQYF	TGCGCCAGCAGCCCGGACAGGGTACAAGAGACCCAGTACTTC
TRBD2	TRBJ2-1	TRBV11-2	.	16	CASSLDLSGRRNEQFF	TGTGCCAGCAGCTTAGATCTAAGCGGGAGAAGGAATGAGCAGTTCTTC
TRBD2	TRBJ2-7	TRBV20-1	.	11	CSAGPPGRGDF	TGCAGTGCTGGGCCCCCAGGGAGGGGCGACTTC
.	TRBJ2-7	TRBV3-1	.	16	CASSRAHGGLTYEQCF	TGTGCCAGCAGCCGGGCCCATGGCGGGCTCACCTACGAGCAGTGCTTC
.	TRBJ1-3	TRBV29-1	few	13	CSVRGEGGNTIYF	TGCAGCGTTCGAGGGGAGGGGGGAAACACCATATATTTT
.	TRBJ1-4	TRBV5-1	many	15	CASVPQKSFNEKLFF	TGCGCCAGCGTGCCTCAGAAGAGTTTTAATGAAAAACTGTTTTTT
.	TRBJ2-7	TRBV5-1	.	15	CASSPMGVTQGEQYF	TGCGCCAGCAGCCCCATGGGGGTGACCCAAGGCGAGCAGTACTTC
.	TRBJ1-2	TRBV28	.	12	CASSTGFGGYTF	TGTGCCAGCTCCACCGGGTTCGGTGGCTACACCTTC
.	TRBJ1-2	TRBV5-1	.	13	CVSSLVGNYGYTF	TGCGTCAGCAGCTTGGTGGGAAACTATGGCTACACCTTC
TRBD1	TRBJ2-2	TRBV28	.	14	CASGRQGRTGELFF	TGTGCCAGCGGGAGACAGGGTCGCACCGGGGAGCTGTTTTTT
TRBD2	TRBJ2-1	TRBV24-1	.	16	CATSAPGLAGGLEQFF	TGTGCCACCAGTGCCCCGGGACTAGCGGGAGGGCTCGAGCAGTTCTTC
.	TRBJ1-2	TRBV12-3/TRBV12-4	.	11	CASSFNNGYTF	TGTGCCAGCAGTTTTAATAACGGCTACACCTTC
TRBD1	TRBJ2-1	TRBV24-1	.	23	CATSDSAPIQGAIALKGYNEQFF	TGTGCCACCAGTGATTCGGCCCCAATACAGGGGGCTATAGCCCTTAAAGGGTACAATGAGCAGTTCTTC
.	TRBJ1-6	TRBV12-3/TRBV12-4	few	13	CASSLGVNSPLHF	TGTGCCAGCAGTTTGGGTGTGAATTCACCCCTCCACTTT
.	TRBJ2-7	TRBV10-3	many	14	CAISETPQSNEQYF	TGTGCCATCAGTGAGACACCCCAGAGCAACGAGCAGTACTTC
.	TRBJ1-2	TRBV7-2	.	15	CASSRGQGLNYGYTF	TGTGCCAGCAGCCGGGGCCAGGGCCTTAACTATGGCTACACCTTC
TRBD2	TRBJ2-1	TRBV6-4	few	15	CASSRLAGGYNEQFF	TGTGCCAGCAGTCGACTAGCGGGAGGGTACAATGAGCAGTTCTTC
.	TRBJ2-5	TRBV10-3	many	13	CAVARGNQETQYF	TGTGCCGTAGCCCGGGGGAACCAAGAGACCCAGTACTTC
.	TRBJ2-5	TRBV12-5	.	12	CASGPQKETQYF	TGTGCTAGTGGTCCCCAGAAAGAGACCCAGTACTTC
.	TRBJ1-5	TRBV18	many	13	CASSPGSNQPQHF	TGTGCCAGCTCACCAGGCAGCAATCAGCCCCAGCATTTT
TRBD1	TRBJ1-4	TRBV3-1	.	14	CASTSRTGNEKLFF	TGTGCCAGCACCTCCCGGACAGGCAATGAAAAACTGTTTTTT
.	TRBJ2-5	TRBV7-2	.	11	CASSLVAAQYF	TGTGCCAGCAGCTTAGTTGCTGCCCAGTACTTC